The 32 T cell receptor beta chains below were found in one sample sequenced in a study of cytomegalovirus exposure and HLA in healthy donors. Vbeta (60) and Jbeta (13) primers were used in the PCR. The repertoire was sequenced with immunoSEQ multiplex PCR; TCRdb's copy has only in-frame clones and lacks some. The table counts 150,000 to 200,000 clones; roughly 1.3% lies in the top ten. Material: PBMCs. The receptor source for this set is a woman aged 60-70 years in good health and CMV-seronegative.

CDR3: CASSLPLAGRGNEQFF. The CDR3 bases are TGTGCCAGCAGCCTCCCCCTAGCGGGGCGTGGCAATGAGCAGTTCTTC. The chain uses TRBV7-8 and TRBJ2-1; 9 positions agree with TRBD2. Germline lookup yields CDR1 SGHVS and CDR2 FQNEAQ. Trimming at V came to 5 bases and at J to 6 bases, leaving 11 bases not matched to a gene. The CDR3 has 16 residues. The whole variable domain, filled in from reference TRBV7-8 and TRBJ2-1, reads GAGVSQSPRYKVAKRGQDVALRCDPISGHVSLFWYQQALGQGPEFLTYFQNEAQLDKSGLPSDRFFAERPEGSVSTLKIQRTQQEDSAVYLCASSLPLAGRGNEQFFGPGTRLTVL.

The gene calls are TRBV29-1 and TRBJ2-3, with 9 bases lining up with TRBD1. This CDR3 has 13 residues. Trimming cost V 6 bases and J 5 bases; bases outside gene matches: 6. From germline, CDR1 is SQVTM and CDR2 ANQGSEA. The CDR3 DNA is TGCAGCGTCCCGGGGACAGGGATAGATACGCAGTATTTT. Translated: CSVPGTGIDTQYF.

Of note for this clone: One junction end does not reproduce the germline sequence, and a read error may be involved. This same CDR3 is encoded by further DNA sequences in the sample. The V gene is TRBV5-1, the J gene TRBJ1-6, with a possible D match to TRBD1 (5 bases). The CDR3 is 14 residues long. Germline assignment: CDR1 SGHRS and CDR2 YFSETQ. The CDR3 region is CASSLGREGSPLHF. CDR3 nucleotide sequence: TGTGCCAGCAGCTTGGGCAGGGAAGGTTCACCCCTCCACTTT.

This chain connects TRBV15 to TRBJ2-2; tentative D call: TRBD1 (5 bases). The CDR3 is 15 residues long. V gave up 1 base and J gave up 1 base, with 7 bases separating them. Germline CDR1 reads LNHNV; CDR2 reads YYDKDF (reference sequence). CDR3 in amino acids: CATSRVQGNTGELFF. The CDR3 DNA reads TGTGCCACCAGCAGAGTTCAGGGGAACACCGGGGAGCTGTTTTTT.

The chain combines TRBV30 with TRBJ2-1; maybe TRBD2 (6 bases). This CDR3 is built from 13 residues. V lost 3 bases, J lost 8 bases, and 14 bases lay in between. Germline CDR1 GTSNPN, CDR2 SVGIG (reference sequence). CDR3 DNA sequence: TGTGCCTGGAGCGGGAGATCGAAAGATGAGCAGTTCTTC. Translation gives CAWSGRSKDEQFF.

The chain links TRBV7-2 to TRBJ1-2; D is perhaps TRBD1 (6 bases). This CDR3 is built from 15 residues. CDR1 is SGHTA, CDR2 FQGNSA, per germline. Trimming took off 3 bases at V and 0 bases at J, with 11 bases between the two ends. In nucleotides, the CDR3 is TGTGCCAGCAGCTTTGCGACAGGATCTAACTATGGCTACACCTTC. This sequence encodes CASSFATGSNYGYTF.

The CDR3: CASSLVTGPGLGEKLFF. The CDR3 DNA is TGCGCCAGCAGCTTGGTGACAGGCCCAGGGCTCGGTGAAAAACTGTTTTTT. The V call is TRBV5-1, the J call TRBJ1-4, with D perhaps matching TRBD1 (6 bases). The CDR3 totals 17 residues. V was shortened by 0 bases and J by 7 bases, with 19 bases between the two germline ends. The V gene's germline CDR1 is SGHRS and CDR2 YFSETQ.

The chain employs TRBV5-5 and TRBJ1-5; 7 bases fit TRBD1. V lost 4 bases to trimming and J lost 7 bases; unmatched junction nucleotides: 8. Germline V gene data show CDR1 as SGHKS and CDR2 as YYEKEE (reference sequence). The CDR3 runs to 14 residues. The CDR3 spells CASSQQGLGQPQHF. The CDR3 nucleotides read TGTGCCAGCAGCCAACAGGGGTTGGGACAGCCCCAGCATTTT.

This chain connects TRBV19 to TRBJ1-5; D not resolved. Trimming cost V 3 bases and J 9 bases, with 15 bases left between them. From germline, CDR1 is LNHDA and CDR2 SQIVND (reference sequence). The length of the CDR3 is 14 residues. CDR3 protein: CASSILGVVRPQHF. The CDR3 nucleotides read TGTGCCAGTAGTATTCTCGGGGTGGTAAGGCCCCAGCATTTT. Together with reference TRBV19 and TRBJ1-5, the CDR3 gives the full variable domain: DGGITQSPKYLFRKEGQNVTLSCEQNLNHDAMYWYRQDPGQGLRLIYYSQIVNDFQKGDIAEGYSVSREKKESFPLTVTSAQKNPTAFYLCASSILGVVRPQHFGDGTRLSIL.

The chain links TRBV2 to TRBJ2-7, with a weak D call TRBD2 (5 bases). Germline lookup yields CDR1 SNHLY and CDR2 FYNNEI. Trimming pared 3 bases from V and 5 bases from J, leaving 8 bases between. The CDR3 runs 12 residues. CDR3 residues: CASSEGSHEQYF. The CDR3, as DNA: TGTGCCAGCAGTGAGGGGAGCCACGAGCAGTACTTC.

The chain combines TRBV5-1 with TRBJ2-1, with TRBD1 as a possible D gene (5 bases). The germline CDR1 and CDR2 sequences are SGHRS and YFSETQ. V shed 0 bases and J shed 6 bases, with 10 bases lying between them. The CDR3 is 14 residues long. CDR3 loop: CASSLGQWGNEQFF. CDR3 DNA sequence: TGCGCCAGCAGCTTGGGACAGTGGGGCAATGAGCAGTTCTTC.

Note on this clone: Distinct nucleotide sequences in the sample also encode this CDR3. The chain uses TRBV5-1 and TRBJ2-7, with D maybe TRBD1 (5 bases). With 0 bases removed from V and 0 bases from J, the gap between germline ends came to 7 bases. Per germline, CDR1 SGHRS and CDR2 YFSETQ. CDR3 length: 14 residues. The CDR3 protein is CASSLGGDSYEQYF. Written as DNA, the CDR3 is TGCGCCAGCAGCTTGGGGGGCGACTCCTACGAGCAGTACTTC.

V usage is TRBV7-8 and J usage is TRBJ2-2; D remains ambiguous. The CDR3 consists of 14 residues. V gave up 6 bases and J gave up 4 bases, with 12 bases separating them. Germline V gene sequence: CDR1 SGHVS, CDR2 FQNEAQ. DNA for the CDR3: TGTGCCAGCAGACCCGACATGGCCACCGGGGAGCTGTTTTTT. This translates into CASRPDMATGELFF.

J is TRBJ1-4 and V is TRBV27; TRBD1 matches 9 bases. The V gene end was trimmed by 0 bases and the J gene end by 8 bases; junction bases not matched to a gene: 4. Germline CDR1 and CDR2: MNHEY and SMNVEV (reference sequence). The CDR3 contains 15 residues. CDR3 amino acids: CASSLSGTGREKLFF. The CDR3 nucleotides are TGTGCCAGCAGTTTATCCGGGACAGGGCGAGAAAAACTGTTTTTT. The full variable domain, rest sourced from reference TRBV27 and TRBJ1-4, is EAQVTQNPRYLITVTGKKLTVTCSQNMNHEYMSWYRQDPGLGLRQIYYSMNVEVTDKGDVPEGYKVSRKEKRNFPLILESPSPNQTSLYFCASSLSGTGREKLFFGSGTQLSVL.

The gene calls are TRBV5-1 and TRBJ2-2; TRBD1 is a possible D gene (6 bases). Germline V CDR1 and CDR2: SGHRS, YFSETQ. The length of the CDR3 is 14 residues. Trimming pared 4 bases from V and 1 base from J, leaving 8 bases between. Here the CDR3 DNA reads TGCGCCAGCAGCCAGGGACAGAACACCGGGGAGCTGTTTTTT. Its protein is CASSQGQNTGELFF.

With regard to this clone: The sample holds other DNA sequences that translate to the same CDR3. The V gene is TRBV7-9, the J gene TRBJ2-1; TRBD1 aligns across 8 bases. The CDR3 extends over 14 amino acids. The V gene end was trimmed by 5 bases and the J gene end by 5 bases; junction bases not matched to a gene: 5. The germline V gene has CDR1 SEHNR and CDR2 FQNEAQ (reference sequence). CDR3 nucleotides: TGTGCCAGCAGCCGCGGACAGGGTAACAATGAGCAGTTCTTC. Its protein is CASSRGQGNNEQFF.

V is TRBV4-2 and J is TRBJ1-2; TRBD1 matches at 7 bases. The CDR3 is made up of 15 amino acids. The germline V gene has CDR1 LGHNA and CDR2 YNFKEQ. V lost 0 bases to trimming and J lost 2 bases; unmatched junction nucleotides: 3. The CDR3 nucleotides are TGTGCCAGCAGCCAAGAGGGACAGATAAACTATGGCTACACCTTC. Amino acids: CASSQEGQINYGYTF.

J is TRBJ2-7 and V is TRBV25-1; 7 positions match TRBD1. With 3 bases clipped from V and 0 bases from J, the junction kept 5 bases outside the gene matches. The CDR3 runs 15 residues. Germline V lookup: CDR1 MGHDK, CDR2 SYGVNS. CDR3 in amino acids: CASSDGTVSSYEQYF. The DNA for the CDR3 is TGTGCCAGCAGTGACGGGACAGTGAGCTCCTACGAGCAGTACTTC.

The DNA for the CDR3 is TGTGCCAGCTCACCTGGGCAGGGGTCCCACACTGAAGCTTTCTTT. It translates to CASSPGQGSHTEAFF. The chain links TRBV18 to TRBJ1-1, with a tentative D call TRBD1 (6 bases). V dropped 3 bases and J dropped 3 bases, with 14 bases sitting between them. Germline CDR1 and CDR2: KGHSH and LQKENI. This CDR3 contains 15 residues.

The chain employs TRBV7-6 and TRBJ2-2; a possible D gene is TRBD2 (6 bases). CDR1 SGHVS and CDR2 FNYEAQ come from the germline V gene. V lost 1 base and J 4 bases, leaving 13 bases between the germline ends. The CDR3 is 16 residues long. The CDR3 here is CASSLGIAEFTGELFF. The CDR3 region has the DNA TGTGCCAGCAGCTTAGGTATAGCGGAGTTCACCGGGGAGCTGTTTTTT.

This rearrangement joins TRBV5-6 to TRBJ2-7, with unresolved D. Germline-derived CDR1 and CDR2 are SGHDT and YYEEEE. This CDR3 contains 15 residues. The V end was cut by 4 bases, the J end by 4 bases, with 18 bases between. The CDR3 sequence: CASSPWSTGFYEQYF. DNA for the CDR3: TGTGCCAGCAGCCCCTGGTCAACCGGGTTTTACGAGCAGTACTTC.

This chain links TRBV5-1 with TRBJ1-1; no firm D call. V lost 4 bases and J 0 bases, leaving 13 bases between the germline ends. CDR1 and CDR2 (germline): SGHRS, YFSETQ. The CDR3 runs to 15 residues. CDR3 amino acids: CASSPQLRMNTEAFF. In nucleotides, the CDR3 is TGCGCCAGCAGCCCCCAACTGAGGATGAACACTGAAGCTTTCTTT.

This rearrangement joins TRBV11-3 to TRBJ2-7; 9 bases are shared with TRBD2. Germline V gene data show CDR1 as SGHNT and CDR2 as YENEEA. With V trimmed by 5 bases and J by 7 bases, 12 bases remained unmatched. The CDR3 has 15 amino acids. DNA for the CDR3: TGTGCCAGCAGCCGTACGATGGAGCTAGCGGGAGAGCAGTACTTC. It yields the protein CASSRTMELAGEQYF.

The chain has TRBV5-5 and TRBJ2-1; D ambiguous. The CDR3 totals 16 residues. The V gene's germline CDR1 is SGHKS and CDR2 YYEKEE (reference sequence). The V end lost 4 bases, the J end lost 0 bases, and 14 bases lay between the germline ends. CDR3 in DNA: TGTGCCAGCAGCCGCCAGCCAGCGAGCTCCTACAATGAGCAGTTCTTC. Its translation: CASSRQPASSYNEQFF.

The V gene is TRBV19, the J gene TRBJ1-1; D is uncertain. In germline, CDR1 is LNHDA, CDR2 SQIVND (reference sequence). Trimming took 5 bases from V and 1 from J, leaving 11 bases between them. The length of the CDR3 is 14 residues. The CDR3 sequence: CASSSDIPNTEAFF. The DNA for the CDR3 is TGTGCCAGTAGTTCCGACATCCCGAACACTGAAGCTTTCTTT.

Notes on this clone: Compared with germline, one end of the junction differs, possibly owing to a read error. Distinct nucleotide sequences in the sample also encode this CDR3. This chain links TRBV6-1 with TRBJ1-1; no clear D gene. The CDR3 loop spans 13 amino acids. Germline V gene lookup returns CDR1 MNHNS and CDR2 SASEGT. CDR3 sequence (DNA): TGTGCCAGCATCAAAGATCCGGTTACTGAAGCCTTCTTT. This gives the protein CASIKDPVTEAFF.

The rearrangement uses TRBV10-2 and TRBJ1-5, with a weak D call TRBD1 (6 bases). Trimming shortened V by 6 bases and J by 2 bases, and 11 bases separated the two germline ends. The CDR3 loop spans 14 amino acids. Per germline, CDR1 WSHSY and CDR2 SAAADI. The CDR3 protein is CASSGGQRNQPQHF. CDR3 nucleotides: TGCGCCAGCAGCGGCGGACAGCGCAATCAGCCCCAGCATTTT.

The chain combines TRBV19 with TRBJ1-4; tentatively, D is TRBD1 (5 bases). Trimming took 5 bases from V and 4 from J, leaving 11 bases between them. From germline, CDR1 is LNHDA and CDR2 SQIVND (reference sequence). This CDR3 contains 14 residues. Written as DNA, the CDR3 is TGTGCCAGTAGTGGGGCGGGGATTAATGAAAAACTGTTTTTT. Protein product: CASSGAGINEKLFF.

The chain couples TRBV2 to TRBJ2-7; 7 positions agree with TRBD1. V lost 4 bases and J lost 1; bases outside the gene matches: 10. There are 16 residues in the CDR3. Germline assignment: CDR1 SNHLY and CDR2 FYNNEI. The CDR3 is CASSGLGTEFSYEQYF. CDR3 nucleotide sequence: TGTGCCAGCAGTGGTCTCGGGACAGAATTTTCCTACGAGCAGTACTTC.

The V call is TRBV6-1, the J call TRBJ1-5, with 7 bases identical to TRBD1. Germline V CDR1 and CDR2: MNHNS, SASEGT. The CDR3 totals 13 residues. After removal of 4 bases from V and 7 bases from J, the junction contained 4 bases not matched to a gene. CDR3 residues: CASSAQQGQPQHF. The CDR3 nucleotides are TGTGCCAGCAGTGCCCAACAGGGGCAGCCCCAGCATTTT.

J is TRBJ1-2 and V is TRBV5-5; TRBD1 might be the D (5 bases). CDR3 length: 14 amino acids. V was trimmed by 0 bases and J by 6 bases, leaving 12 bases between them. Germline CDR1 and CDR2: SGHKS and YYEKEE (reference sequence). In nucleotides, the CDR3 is TGTGCCAGCAGCTTGGAAGGGGTGTCAGATGGCTACACCTTC. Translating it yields CASSLEGVSDGYTF.

In nucleotides, the CDR3 is TGTGCCAGCACCTTTGGATCAGGGACAGTAGAGGGCACTGAAGCTTTCTTT. Amino acid sequence: CASTFGSGTVEGTEAFF. V is TRBV5-5 and J is TRBJ1-1; TRBD1 agrees at 7 bases. V lost 6 bases, J lost 4 bases, and 18 bases stayed unmatched. Germline lookup yields CDR1 SGHKS and CDR2 YYEKEE (reference sequence). The CDR3 length is 17 residues. The full variable domain, completed using reference TRBV5-5 and TRBJ1-1, is DAGVTQSPTHLIKTRGQQVTLRCSPISGHKSVSWYQQVLGQGPQFIFQYYEKEERGRGNFPDRFSARQFPNYSSELNVNALLLGDSALYLCASTFGSGTVEGTEAFFGQGTRLTVV.